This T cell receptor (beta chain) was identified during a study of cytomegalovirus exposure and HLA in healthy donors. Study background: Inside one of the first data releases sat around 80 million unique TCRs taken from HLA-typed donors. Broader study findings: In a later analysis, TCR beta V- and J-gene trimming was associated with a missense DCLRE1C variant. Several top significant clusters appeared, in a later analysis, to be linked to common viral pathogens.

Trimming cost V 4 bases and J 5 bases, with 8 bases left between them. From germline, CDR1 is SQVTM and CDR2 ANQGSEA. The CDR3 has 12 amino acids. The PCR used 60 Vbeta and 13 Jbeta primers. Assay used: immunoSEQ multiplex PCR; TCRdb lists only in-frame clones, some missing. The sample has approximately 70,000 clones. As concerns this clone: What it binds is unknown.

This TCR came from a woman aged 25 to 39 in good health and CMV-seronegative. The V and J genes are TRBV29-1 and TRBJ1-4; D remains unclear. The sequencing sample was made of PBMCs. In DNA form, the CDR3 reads TGCAGCGTTGTGGGAGAAAATGAAAAACTGTTTTTT. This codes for CSVVGENEKLFF.